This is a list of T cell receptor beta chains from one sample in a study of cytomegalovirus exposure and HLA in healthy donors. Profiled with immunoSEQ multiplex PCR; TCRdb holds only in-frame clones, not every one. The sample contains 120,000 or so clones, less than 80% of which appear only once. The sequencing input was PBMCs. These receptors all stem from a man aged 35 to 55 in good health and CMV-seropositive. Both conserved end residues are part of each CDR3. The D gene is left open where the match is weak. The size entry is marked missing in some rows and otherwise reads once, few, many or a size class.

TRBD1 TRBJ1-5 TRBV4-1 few TGCGCCAGCAGCCAAGGAGGGGGCGAGCCCCAGCATTTT CASSQGGGEPQHF
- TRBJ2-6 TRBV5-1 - TGCGCCAGCAGCTTGGGAGGGGGCTCTGGGGCCAACGTCCTGACTTTC CASSLGGGSGANVLTF
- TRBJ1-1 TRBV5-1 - TGCGCCAGCAGCTTGCTTGGGGCAGTTGGGAACACTGAAGCTTTCTTT CASSLLGAVGNTEAFF
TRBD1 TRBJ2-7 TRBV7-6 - TGTGCCAGCAGCTCGTTTCGCGCAGGGGGCTACGAGCAGTACTTC CASSSFRAGGYEQYF
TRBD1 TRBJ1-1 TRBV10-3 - TGTGCCATCAGTGAGCGGGGGACAGGGCAGGGGAACACTGAAGCTTTCTTT CAISERGTGQGNTEAFF
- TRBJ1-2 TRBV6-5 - TGTGCCAGCAGTTCCGGACAAGGCTACACCTTC CASSSGQGYTF
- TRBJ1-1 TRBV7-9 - TGTGCCAGCAGCCCCGTGGAGGGCATGAACACTGAAGCTTTCTTT CASSPVEGMNTEAFF
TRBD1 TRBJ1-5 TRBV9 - TGTGCCAGCAGCATTGGGACAGGGCCCGTTGAGCCCCAGCATTTT CASSIGTGPVEPQHF
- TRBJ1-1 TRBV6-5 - TGTGCCAGCAGTTACGAGAATCTTGCAGGGGCTTTCTTT CASSYENLAGAFF
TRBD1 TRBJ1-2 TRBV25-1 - TGTGCCACCGGGACAGGCCATGGCTACACCTTC CATGTGHGYTF
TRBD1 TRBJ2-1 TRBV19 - TGTGCCAGTAGTAGGGACAGGGGCCCGTACAATGAGCAGTTCTTC CASSRDRGPYNEQFF
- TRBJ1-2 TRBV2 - TGTGCCAGCAGAGGGGAGGGGGGAGGCTTCTATGGCTACACCTTC CASRGEGGGFYGYTF
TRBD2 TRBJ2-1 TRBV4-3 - TGCGCCAGCAGCCAAGACACCGGGACTAGCGGTCCGAGCTCCTACAATGAGCAGTTCTTC CASSQDTGTSGPSSYNEQFF
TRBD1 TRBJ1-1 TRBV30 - TGTGCCTGGGCGGGACAGTGGAACACTGAAGCTTTCTTT CAWAGQWNTEAFF
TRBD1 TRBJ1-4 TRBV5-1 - TGCGCCAGCAGCTGGACAGGGCCGGCAACTAATGAAAAACTGTTTTTT CASSWTGPATNEKLFF
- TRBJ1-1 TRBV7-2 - TGTGCCAGCAGCTTTCTAGGCATGAACACTGAAGCTTTCTTT CASSFLGMNTEAFF
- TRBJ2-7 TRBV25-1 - TGTGCCAGCAGTGGGACTGGTTACGAGCAGTACTTC CASSGTGYEQYF
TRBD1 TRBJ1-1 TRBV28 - TGTGCCAGCAGTACTGGACAGGGAGCAAATGAAGCTTTCTTT CASSTGQGANEAFF
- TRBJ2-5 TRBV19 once TGTGCCAGTAGTACCTACGCTAAAGAGACCCAGTACTTC CASSTYAKETQYF
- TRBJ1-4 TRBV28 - TGTGCCAGCAGTTTAGGACAGTGGGAAAAACTGTTTTTT CASSLGQWEKLFF
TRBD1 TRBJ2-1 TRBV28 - TGTGCCAGCGAGCCGGGACAGGGTGTCTATGAGCAGTTCTTC CASEPGQGVYEQFF
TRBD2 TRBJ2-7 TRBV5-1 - TGCGCCAGCCGACTAGCGGGAGTTGACGAGCAGTACTTC CASRLAGVDEQYF
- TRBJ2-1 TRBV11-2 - TGTGCCACGATAGCCGCGGGGTTGGAGAAGTTCTTC CATIAAGLEKFF
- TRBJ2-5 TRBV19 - TGTGCCAGTAGTTCCGGGAATCTAAAAATGTGGGAGACCCAGTACTTC CASSSGNLKMWETQYF
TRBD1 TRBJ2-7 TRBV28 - TGTGCCAGCAGTTTATCGGGACAGGGGTACGAGCAGTACTTC CASSLSGQGYEQYF
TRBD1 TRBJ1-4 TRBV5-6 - TGTGCCAGCAGCGTGGACAGGGCTAATGAAAAACTGTTTTTT CASSVDRANEKLFF
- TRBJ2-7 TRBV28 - TGTGCCAGCAGTTTATCGGCGGTCTCCTACGAGCAGTACTTC CASSLSAVSYEQYF
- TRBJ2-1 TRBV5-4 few TGTGCCAGCAGCCGTTCGGGGGCGGGGGTTACTTACAATGAGCAGTTCTTC CASSRSGAGVTYNEQFF
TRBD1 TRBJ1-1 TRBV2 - TGTGCCAGCAGAGGCGGTTTTGCTCAGGGGGGAGGCACTGAAGCTTTCTTT CASRGGFAQGGGTEAFF
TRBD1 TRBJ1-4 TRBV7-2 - TGTGCCAGCAGCTTTTTCGGGACAGGCAATGAAAAACTGTTTTTT CASSFFGTGNEKLFF
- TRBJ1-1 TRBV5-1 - TGCGCCAGCAGCTTACCCTCGGACGGAGGAAACACTGAAGCTTTCTTT CASSLPSDGGNTEAFF
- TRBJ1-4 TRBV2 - TGTGCCAGCCGTATGGGGCGGCAGGCATGGGAAAAACTGTTTTTT CASRMGRQAWEKLFF
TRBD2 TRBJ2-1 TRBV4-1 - TGCGCCAGCAGCCTACCGACTAGCGGGAGGATCAATGAGCAGTTCTTC CASSLPTSGRINEQFF
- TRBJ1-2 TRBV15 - TGTGCCACCAGCAAACAGGGCGATCTATATGGCTACACCTTC CATSKQGDLYGYTF
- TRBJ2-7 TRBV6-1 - TGTGCCAGCAGTGCCTCGGGACAATCCTACGAGCAGTACTTC CASSASGQSYEQYF
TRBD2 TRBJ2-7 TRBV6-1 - TGTGCCAGCAGTGCTAGATTTGAGCGGACTAGGGACGAGCAGTACTTC CASSARFERTRDEQYF
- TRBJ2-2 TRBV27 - TGTGCCAGCAGTTTTTCTTCCGGGGAGCTGTTTTTT CASSFSSGELFF
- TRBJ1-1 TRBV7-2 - TGTGCCAGCAGCTCGGAGGGACGGGCGAACACTGAAGCTTTCTTT CASSSEGRANTEAFF
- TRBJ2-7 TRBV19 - TGTGCCAGTAGTTTCGACACTCCCTCCTACGAGCAGTACTTC CASSFDTPSYEQYF
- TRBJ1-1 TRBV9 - TGTGCCAGCAGCGTCACGGGGAACACTGAAGCTTTCTTT CASSVTGNTEAFF
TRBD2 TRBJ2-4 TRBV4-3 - TGCGCCAGCAGCCAAGAGAGTGGGACTAGCGGGGGGGGCTACGCCAAAAACATTCAGTACTTC CASSQESGTSGGGYAKNIQYF
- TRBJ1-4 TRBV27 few TGTGCCAGCGGCGGCCGGGGTGGGAATGAAAAACTGTTTTTT CASGGRGGNEKLFF
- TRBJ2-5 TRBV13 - TGTGCCAGCAGCCCTGGGGGGAAAGAGCAGTACTTC CASSPGGKEQYF
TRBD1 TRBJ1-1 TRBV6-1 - TGTGCCAGCAGTGATAGACAGGGGCTGGTGAACACTGAAGCTTTCTTT CASSDRQGLVNTEAFF
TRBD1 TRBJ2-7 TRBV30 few TGTGCCTGGAGGAGCCGGGACAGGGGGCGCGGCGAGCAGTACTTC CAWRSRDRGRGEQYF
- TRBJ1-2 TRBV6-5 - TGTGCCAGCAGTTACAGAGAGGGCGGCTACACCTTC CASSYREGGYTF
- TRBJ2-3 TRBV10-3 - TGTGCCATCAGCGACCTAGGGGGATACACAGATACGCAGTATTTT CAISDLGGYTDTQYF
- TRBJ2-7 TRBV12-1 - TGTGCCAGCAGCTGGGACAGCCGCGGATGGGACGAGCAGTACTTC CASSWDSRGWDEQYF
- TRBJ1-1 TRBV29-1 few TGCAGCGTTGTAGGGTCGGGGACTGAAGCTTTCTTT CSVVGSGTEAFF
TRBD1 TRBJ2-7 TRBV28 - TGTGCCAGCAGGACAGGGGGTCTCTACGAGCAGTACTTC CASRTGGLYEQYF
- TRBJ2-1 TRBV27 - TGTGCCAGCACCCCCTGGAGGAGCCAACCCGCTTACAATGAGCAGTTCTTC CASTPWRSQPAYNEQFF